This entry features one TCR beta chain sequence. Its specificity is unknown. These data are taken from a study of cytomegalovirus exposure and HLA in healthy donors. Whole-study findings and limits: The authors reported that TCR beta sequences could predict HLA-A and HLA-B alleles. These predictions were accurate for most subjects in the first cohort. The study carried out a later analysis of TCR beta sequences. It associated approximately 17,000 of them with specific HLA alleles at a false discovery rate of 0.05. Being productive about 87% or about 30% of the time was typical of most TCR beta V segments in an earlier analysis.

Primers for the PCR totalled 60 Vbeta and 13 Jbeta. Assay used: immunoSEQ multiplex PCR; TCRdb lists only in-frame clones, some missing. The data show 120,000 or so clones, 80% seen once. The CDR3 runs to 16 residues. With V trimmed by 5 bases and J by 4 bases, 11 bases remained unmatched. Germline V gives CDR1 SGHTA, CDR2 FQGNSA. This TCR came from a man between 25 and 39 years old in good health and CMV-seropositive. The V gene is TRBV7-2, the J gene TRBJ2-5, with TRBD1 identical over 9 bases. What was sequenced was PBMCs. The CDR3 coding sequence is TGTGCCAGCAGCGCCACGACAGGGGGTGTAGGAGAGACCCAGTACTTC. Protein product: CASSATTGGVGETQYF.